These T cell receptor beta chains were read from a single sample in a study of CD8 T cells in ankylosing spondylitis. TCRdb used MiXCR to reprocess the 5' RACE reads, holding one entry per CDR3 protein. The top ten clones hold approximately 3.5% of a sample with roughly 130,000 distinct CDR3 sequences, approximately 9.9% of them seen once. Sequenced sample: blood, either unsorted or a sorted T cell fraction (not recorded which). All receptors come from a male donor with ankylosing spondylitis or in good health (not recorded which). CDR3s include the opening cysteine and the closing phenylalanine or tryptophan. D genes are given only for firm matches. Some rows mark clone size as missing; the rest say once, few, many or name a class of expanded clone.

J	V	length	size	D	DNA	CDR3
TRBJ1-2	TRBV20-1	17	many	TRBD1	TGCAGTGCTAGAAAGATTCTCCGGGACAGGGAATTGGATGGCTACACCTTC	CSARKILRDRELDGYTF
TRBJ2-7	TRBV30	15	NA	TRBD2	TGTGCCTGGAGTGTACTTAGCGGGAGGGCGTACGAGCAGTACTTC	CAWSVLSGRAYEQYF
TRBJ1-2	TRBV7-2	12	many	NA	TGTGCCAGCAGCGACATTGGGTACGGCTACACCTTC	CASSDIGYGYTF
TRBJ2-3	TRBV5-5	16	many	TRBD2	TGTGCCAGCAGCCCCTCTTGGCGGGAGAGCACAGATACGCAGTATTTT	CASSPSWRESTDTQYF
TRBJ2-6	TRBV29-1	15	many	TRBD1	TGCAGCGTGGATACAGGGGACTCTGGGGCCAACGTCCTGACTTTC	CSVDTGDSGANVLTF
TRBJ2-3	TRBV2	13	NA	NA	TGTGCCAGCAGTAGAGAAGCTACAGATACGCAGTATTTT	CASSREATDTQYF
TRBJ2-1	TRBV20-1	14	many	NA	TGCAGTGCTATTCACCGAATCTCCTACAATGAGCAGTTCTTC	CSAIHRISYNEQFF
TRBJ2-3	TRBV7-2	15	many	NA	TGTGCCACCAGTTACGAGGTCCACGGCACAGATACGCAGTATTTT	CATSYEVHGTDTQYF
TRBJ2-1	TRBV11-1	14	many	TRBD1	TGTGCCAGCAGCCGGGACAGGATAAACAATGAGCAGTTCTTC	CASSRDRINNEQFF
TRBJ2-5	TRBV5-1	13	once	NA	TGCGCCAGCAGCTTGGTCTCTAGGGGGACCCAGTACTTC	CASSLVSRGTQYF
TRBJ1-1	TRBV10-3	14	NA	NA	TGTGCCATCAGTGATGGTCAGGCTGGCACTGAAGCTTTCTTT	CAISDGQAGTEAFF
TRBJ1-1	TRBV18	17	NA	NA	TGTGCCAGCTCACCACCGGGTCAGCTACGAACTCACACTGAAGCTTTCTTT	CASSPPGQLRTHTEAFF
TRBJ2-2	TRBV5-1	14	few	NA	TGCGCCAGCAGACTTAGATCGAACACCGGGGAGCTGTTTTTT	CASRLRSNTGELFF
TRBJ2-1	TRBV27	17	few	TRBD1	TGTGCCAGCAGTCCCCCGACAGGGGGCCTCTCCTACAATGAGCAGTTCTTC	CASSPPTGGLSYNEQFF
TRBJ2-7	TRBV13	15	few	TRBD2	TGTGCCAGCAGCCAAGGCACTAGCGTTGCCTACGAGCAGTACTTC	CASSQGTSVAYEQYF
TRBJ1-4	TRBV28	13	many	NA	TGTGCCAGCAGTCCAGCAGGGGATGAAAAACTGTTTTTT	CASSPAGDEKLFF
TRBJ2-3	TRBV5-5	16	few	TRBD2	TGTGCCAGCAGCTTTGGGCTAGCGGGGACCACAGATACGCAGTATTTT	CASSFGLAGTTDTQYF
TRBJ2-7	TRBV5-5	14	many	NA	TGTGCCAGCAGCTCGCAGGGTAGGAACTACGAGCAGTACTTC	CASSSQGRNYEQYF
TRBJ2-3	TRBV24-1	16	NA	TRBD2	TGTGCCACCAGTGACCGCGGGACTAGCGGAAGAGATACGCAGTATTTT	CATSDRGTSGRDTQYF
TRBJ1-2	TRBV6-1	14	NA	TRBD1	TGTGCCAGCAGTGGGGACAGGGCGGGCTATGGCTACACCTTC	CASSGDRAGYGYTF
TRBJ2-3	TRBV20-1	14	many	NA	TGCAGTGCCCAACTAGCAGCACAGACAGATACGCAGTATTTT	CSAQLAAQTDTQYF
TRBJ2-5	TRBV5-1	14	many	NA	TGCGCCAGCAAGATGATTGGCAGCCAAGAGACCCAGTACTTC	CASKMIGSQETQYF
TRBJ2-7	TRBV6-2/TRBV6-3	16	NA	TRBD2	TGTGCCAGCAGCGACCATGCCGGGACTAACCCCTACGAGCAGTACTTC	CASSDHAGTNPYEQYF
TRBJ2-7	TRBV28	14	few	NA	TGTGCCAGCAGTAAGTCGGACCCCACCTACGAGCAGTACTTC	CASSKSDPTYEQYF
TRBJ2-5	TRBV6-5	16	many	TRBD1	TGTGCCAGCAGTTACAGAGGGACAGGGGCTCAAGAGACCCAGTACTTC	CASSYRGTGAQETQYF
TRBJ2-7	TRBV11-1	16	many	TRBD2	TGTGCCAGCAGCTCCGGACTAGCGGGAGCCTCCTACGAGCAGTACTTC	CASSSGLAGASYEQYF
TRBJ2-2	TRBV12-3/TRBV12-4	15	NA	TRBD2	TGTGCCAGCAGCAGAAGCGGGAGTTTCACCGGGGAGCTGTTTTTT	CASSRSGSFTGELFF
TRBJ2-5	TRBV6-5	16	many	TRBD1	TGTGCCAGCAGTTATCAGGGGGCAGGAATGGGAGAGACCCAGTACTTC	CASSYQGAGMGETQYF
TRBJ2-1	TRBV5-1	14	many	NA	TGCGCCAGCAGCTTTGATGTTGGGGGGCATGAGCAGTTCTTC	CASSFDVGGHEQFF
TRBJ2-5	TRBV6-2/TRBV6-3	15	few	TRBD2	TGTGCCAGCAGTTACTCTTCACTAGCGGCAGAGACCCAGTACTTC	CASSYSSLAAETQYF
TRBJ1-3	TRBV5-1	14	NA	NA	TGCGCCAGCAGCCCGCGAGGTGTGGGAAACACCATATATTTT	CASSPRGVGNTIYF
TRBJ2-7	TRBV29-1	15	many	TRBD2	TGCAGCGTTGAACTAGCGGGAGTGTTCACCTACGAGCAGTACTTC	CSVELAGVFTYEQYF
TRBJ1-4	TRBV12-3/TRBV12-4	15	many	NA	TGTGCCAGCACTCTAGGGAGAATAGACCGAGGAAAACTGTTTTTT	CASTLGRIDRGKLFF
TRBJ2-5	TRBV3-1	15	many	TRBD1	TGTGCCAGCAGCCAGAGACAGGGGGCAAAGGAGACCCAGTACTTC	CASSQRQGAKETQYF
TRBJ1-5	TRBV10-3	15	many	TRBD1	TGTGCCATCAGTCGACAGGGGGGAAGCAATCAGCCCCAGCATTTT	CAISRQGGSNQPQHF
TRBJ2-1	TRBV20-1	12	many	NA	TGCAGTGCCAAGCAATTCAACAATGAGCAGTTCTTC	CSAKQFNNEQFF
TRBJ2-2	TRBV7-2	16	many	TRBD1	TGTGCCAGCAGCTCGAGACAGGGTGCACGGTCCGGGGAGCTGTTTTTT	CASSSRQGARSGELFF
TRBJ1-3	TRBV15	13	many	NA	TGTGCCACCAGCGGACTGTTCGGAAACACCATATATTTT	CATSGLFGNTIYF
TRBJ2-3	TRBV7-2	15	many	TRBD2	TGTGCCAGCAGCTTGACTAGCGGGTACACAGATACGCAGTATTTT	CASSLTSGYTDTQYF
TRBJ2-1	TRBV19	12	few	NA	TGTGCCAGTAGTATAGCGGGCAATGAGCAGTTCTTC	CASSIAGNEQFF
TRBJ2-1	TRBV20-1	15	many	NA	TGCAGTGCTAGAGTACCCGGGACCCACTACAATGAGCAGTTCTTC	CSARVPGTHYNEQFF
TRBJ2-7	TRBV5-1	16	few	NA	TGCGCCAGCAGCTTGGCCTATGGAGGGAGCTCCTACGAGCAGTACTTC	CASSLAYGGSSYEQYF
TRBJ2-7	TRBV5-1	13	many	NA	TGCGCCAGCAGCGACAGCAACTCCTACGAGCAGTACTTC	CASSDSNSYEQYF
TRBJ2-7	TRBV10-3	16	many	NA	TGTGCCATCAGTGGGGCCTCCGGTGGGGGAGGCTACGAGCAGTACTTC	CAISGASGGGGYEQYF